This T cell receptor beta chain was sequenced for a study of cytomegalovirus exposure and HLA in healthy donors (dated by TCRdb to about 2017). The study in broad terms: A later analysis indicated that the 120 or so validation repertoires were generated on the platform also employed for the 700 or so repertoires of the first cohort. The study aimed to test whether cataloging public T cell receptors could reveal signatures of past pathogen exposure. To predict cytomegalovirus infection status, the study combined high-throughput TCR immunosequencing, statistical association of individual TCRs with disease status, and machine learning. Along with the roughly 700-subject first cohort, a separate validation cohort of over a hundred different subjects was used.

Here is what the overall study found, with its caveats: The classifier was reported to diagnose cytomegalovirus status with high specificity and sensitivity in both the original cohort and the validation cohort. The authors suggested that the approach could potentially be generalized to other disease states and immunological phenotypes. While some public TCRs were present in many individuals, most TCR sequences turned up only very rarely across donors. In a later analysis, TCRs clustered in the first cohort were found to also tend to co-occur in the roughly 120 validation repertoires, with 85% to 95% of cluster scores above 0. The study gave a list of 150 to 200 TCR beta chains associated with cytomegalovirus. A later analysis had no HLA typing for the validation cohort, so co-occurrence there was scored across all 110 or so repertoires. In vitro tests confirmed that a few of the cytomegalovirus-associated TCR beta chains recognize cytomegalovirus antigens.

This clone has only a few counts. What antigen it recognizes has not been identified. No quality values exist for individual bases; no much larger clone is one base distant. The library was obtained by the immunoSEQ multiplex PCR assay. In the original analysis: A statistical classification framework was built to diagnose cytomegalovirus status from the catalog of TCR beta chain sequences. Drawn from immuneACCESS, this table holds only the in-frame rearrangements with V and J called that TCRdb kept. Clones are partly lost; checked studies trace under half to an unresolved V gene and leave the rest unexplained. Clone size and V and J calls were adopted from that table, with D and trimming inferred from the DNA. The sample profile shows 150,000 to 200,000 clones; approximately 84% of them were found once. The ten top clones hold 9.5% to 13% of the sample. Donors formed part of the validation cohort, which comprised over a hundred subjects and was distinct from the first cohort of over 500 subjects.

The germline V gene (reference sequence) provides CDR1 GTSNPN and CDR2 SVGIG. V and J are trimmed by 4 bases and 7 bases, and the gene matches miss 7 bases of the junction. There are 13 amino acids in the CDR3, from cysteine to phenylalanine inclusive. The read is trimmed to its CDR3 DNA, 39 bases read in frame from base 1. The sequence was collected from a man aged 30 to 45 in good health and CMV-seropositive. Sequencing was done on a sample of PBMCs. The V and J segments used are TRBV30 and TRBJ2-7, with 10 bases in between that match TRBD1. The DNA sequence follows: TGTGCCTGGACCCCGGGACAGGGGCAAGAGCAGTACTTC. Its product reads: CAWTPGQGQEQYF.